This T cell receptor (beta chain) was documented in a study of T cells in Graves' hyperthyroidism and ophthalmopathy. Amplification yielded TCR beta CDR3 regions, with RNA transcripts as the source. First-round RT-PCR of the TCR CDR3 relied on the HTBI primer set. TCRdb passed the multiplex PCR reads through MiXCR, listing each CDR3 protein once. The data hold roughly 700,000 distinct CDR3 sequences, with under 45% observed a single time. Germline CDR1 and CDR2: SGHTA and FQGNSA. The CDR3 runs to 14 residues. The ends lost 5 bases at V and 4 bases at J; junction bases unmatched: 6. Source material: blood. J is TRBJ1-2 and V is TRBV7-2; 8 bases align to TRBD1. This TCR came from a woman in her forties with Graves' hyperthyroidism. The CDR3 reads CASSHPGTGYGYTF. CDR3 sequence (DNA): TGTGCCAGCAGCCACCCGGGGACAGGCTATGGCTACACCTTC.